These 4 T cell receptor beta chains share one sample of origin, sequenced in a study of CD8+ T cells in alopecia areata. About five patients' CD4+ populations were sorted into CD25+CD127- cells. Extraction of RNA preceded its reverse transcription into cDNA, which served as the sequencing template. Profiling relied on immunoSEQ multiplex PCR, and the TCRdb table lists in-frame clones only, not all of them. This table has 30,000 to 45,000 clones, around half appearing once. What was sequenced was CD4+ Tregs sorted from blood. The origin of the receptors is a human donor with alopecia areata.

CDR3 in DNA: TGTGCCAGCAGCTTACTCTCGGCAGGCCTAGCCAAAAACATTCAGTACTTC. Residues: CASSLLSAGLAKNIQYF. The rearrangement joins TRBV7-2 to TRBJ2-4; D is uncertain. This CDR3 region has 17 residues. V lost 2 bases to trimming and J lost 0 bases, with 14 bases between them. The germline V gene encodes CDR1 SGHTA and CDR2 FQGNSA.

This clone has a handful of counts. The chain employs TRBV27 and TRBJ2-7; D not resolved. The CDR3 contains 13 residues. Germline V gives CDR1 MNHEY, CDR2 SMNVEV (reference sequence). The ends were cut back, 5 bases at V and 3 bases at J, with 11 bases in the middle. DNA of the CDR3: TGTGCCAGCAGTGGATTTCGAGACTACGAGCAGTACTTC. It encodes CASSGFRDYEQYF.

The chain is built from TRBV7-3 and TRBJ2-2; D remains ambiguous. The CDR3 consists of 14 residues. The V gene's germline CDR1 is SGHTA and CDR2 FQGTGA. The V end was cut by 5 bases, the J end by 1 base, with 8 bases between. The chain's CDR3 is CASSPTLNTGELFF. For the CDR3, the DNA is TGTGCCAGCAGCCCAACGCTGAACACCGGGGAGCTGTTTTTT.

The V and J genes are TRBV25-1 and TRBJ2-2, with TRBD1 as a possible D gene (5 bases). CDR3 length: 16 amino acids. Deletions cut 5 bases from V and 2 bases from J, with 15 bases between. CDR1 is MGHDK, CDR2 SYGVNS, per germline. The CDR3 coding sequence is TGTGCCAGCAGTTCCCCAAGACAGCGTAACACCGGGGAGCTGTTTTTT. Translated, it gives CASSSPRQRNTGELFF.